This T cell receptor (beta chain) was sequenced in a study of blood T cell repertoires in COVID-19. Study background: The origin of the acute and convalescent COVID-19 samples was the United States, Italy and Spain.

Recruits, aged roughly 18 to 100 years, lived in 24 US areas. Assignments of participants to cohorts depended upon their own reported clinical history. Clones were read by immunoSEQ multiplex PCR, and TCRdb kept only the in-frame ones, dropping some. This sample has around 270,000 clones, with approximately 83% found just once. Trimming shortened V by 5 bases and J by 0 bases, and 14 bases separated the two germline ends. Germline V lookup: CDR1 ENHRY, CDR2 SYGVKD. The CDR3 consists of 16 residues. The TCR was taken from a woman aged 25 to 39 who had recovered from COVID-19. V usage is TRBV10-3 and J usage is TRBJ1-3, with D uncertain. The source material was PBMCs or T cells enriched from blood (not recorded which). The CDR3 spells CAISSNSGDSGNTIYF. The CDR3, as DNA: TGTGCCATCAGTTCGAACAGCGGGGACTCTGGAAACACCATATATTTT.